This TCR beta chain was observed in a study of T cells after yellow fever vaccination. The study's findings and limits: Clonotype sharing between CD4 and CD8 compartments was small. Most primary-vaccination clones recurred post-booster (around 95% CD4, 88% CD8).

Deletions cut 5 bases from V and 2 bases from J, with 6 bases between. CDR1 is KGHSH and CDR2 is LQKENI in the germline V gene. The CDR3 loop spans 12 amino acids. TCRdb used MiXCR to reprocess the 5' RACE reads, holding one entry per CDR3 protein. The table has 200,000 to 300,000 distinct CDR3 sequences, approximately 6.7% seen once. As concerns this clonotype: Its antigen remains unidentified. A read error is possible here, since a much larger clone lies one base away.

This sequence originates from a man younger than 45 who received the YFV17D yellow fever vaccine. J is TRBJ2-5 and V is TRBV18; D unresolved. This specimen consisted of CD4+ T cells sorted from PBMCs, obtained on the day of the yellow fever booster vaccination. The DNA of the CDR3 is TGTGCCAGCTCAGAGAGACAAGAGACCCAGTACTTC. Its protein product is CASSERQETQYF.